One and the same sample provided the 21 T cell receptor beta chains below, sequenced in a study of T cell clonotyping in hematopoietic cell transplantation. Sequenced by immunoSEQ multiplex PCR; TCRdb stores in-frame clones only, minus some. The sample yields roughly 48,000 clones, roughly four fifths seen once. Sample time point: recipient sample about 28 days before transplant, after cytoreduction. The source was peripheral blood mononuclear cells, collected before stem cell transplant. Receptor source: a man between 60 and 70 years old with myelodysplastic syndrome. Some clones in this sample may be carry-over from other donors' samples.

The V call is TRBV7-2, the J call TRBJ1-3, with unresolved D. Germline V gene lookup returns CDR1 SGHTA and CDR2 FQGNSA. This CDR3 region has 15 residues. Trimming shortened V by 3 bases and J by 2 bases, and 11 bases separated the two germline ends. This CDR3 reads CASSFQFTTGNTIYF. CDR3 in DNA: TGTGCCAGCAGCTTCCAATTCACAACTGGAAACACCATATATTTT. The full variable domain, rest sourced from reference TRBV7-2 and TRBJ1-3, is GAGVSQSPSNKVTEKGKDVELRCDPISGHTALYWYRQSLGQGLEFLIYFQGNSAPDKSGLPSDRFSAERTGGSVSTLTIQRTQQEDSAVYLCASSFQFTTGNTIYFGEGSWLTVV.

This CDR3 reads CASSLVPDNSYEQYF. As DNA, the CDR3 is TGTGCCAGCAGCTTGGTCCCGGACAACTCCTACGAGCAGTACTTC. The chain combines TRBV5-6 with TRBJ2-7; possibly TRBD1 for D (5 bases). CDR3 length: 15 amino acids. Per germline, CDR1 SGHDT and CDR2 YYEEEE. Trimming pared 0 bases from V and 0 bases from J, leaving 10 bases between.

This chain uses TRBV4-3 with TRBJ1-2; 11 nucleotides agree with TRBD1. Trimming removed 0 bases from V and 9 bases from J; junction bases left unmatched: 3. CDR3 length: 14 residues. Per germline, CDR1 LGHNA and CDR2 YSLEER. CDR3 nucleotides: TGCGCCAGCAGCCAAGACGGACAGGGGGCGAGCTACACCTTC. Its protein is CASSQDGQGASYTF.

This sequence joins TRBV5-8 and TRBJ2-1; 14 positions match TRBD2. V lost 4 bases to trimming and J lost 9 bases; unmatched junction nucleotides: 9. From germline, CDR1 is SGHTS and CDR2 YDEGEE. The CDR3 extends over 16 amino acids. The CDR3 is CASSPMTSGGASEQFF. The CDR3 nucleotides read TGTGCCAGCAGCCCGATGACTAGCGGGGGGGCAAGTGAGCAGTTCTTC. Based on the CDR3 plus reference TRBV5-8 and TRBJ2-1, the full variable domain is EAGVTQSPTHLIKTRGQQATLRCSPISGHTSVYWYQQALGLGLQFLLWYDEGEERNRGNFPPRFSGRQFPNYSSELNVNALELEDSALYLCASSPMTSGGASEQFFGPGTRLTVL.

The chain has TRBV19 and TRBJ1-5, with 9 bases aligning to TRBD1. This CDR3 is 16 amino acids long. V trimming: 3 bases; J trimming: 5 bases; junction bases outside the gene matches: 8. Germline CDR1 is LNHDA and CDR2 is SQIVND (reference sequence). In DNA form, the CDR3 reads TGTGCCAGTAGTATGATTCCGGGACAGGGCTATCAGCCCCAGCATTTT. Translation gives CASSMIPGQGYQPQHF.

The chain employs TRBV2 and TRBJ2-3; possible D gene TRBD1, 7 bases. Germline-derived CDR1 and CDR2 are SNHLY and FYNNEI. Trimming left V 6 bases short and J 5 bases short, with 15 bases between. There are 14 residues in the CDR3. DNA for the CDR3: TGTGCCAGCAGCAGGGGGGCCGCGGGAGATACGCAGTATTTT. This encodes CASSRGAAGDTQYF.

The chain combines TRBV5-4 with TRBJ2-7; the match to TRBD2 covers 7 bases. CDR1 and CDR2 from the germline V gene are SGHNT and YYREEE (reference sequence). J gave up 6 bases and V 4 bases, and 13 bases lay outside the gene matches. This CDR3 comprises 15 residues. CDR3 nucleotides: TGTGCCAGCAGCACCTCCTGGCGGGGGTCGAGCGAGCAGTACTTC. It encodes CASSTSWRGSSEQYF.

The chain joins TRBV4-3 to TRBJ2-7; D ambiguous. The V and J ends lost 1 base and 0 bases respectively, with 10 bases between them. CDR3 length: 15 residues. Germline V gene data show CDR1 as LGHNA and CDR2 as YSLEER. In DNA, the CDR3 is TGCGCCAGCAGCCAAGGGGTCAGTAGCTCCTACGAGCAGTACTTC. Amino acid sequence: CASSQGVSSSYEQYF.

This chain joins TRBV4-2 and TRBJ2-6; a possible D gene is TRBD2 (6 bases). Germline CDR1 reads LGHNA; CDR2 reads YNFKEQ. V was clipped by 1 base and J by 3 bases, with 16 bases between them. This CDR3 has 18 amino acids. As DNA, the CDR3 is TGTGCCAGCAGCCAAGTTTCGGCGGGACTCTATGGGGCCAACGTCCTGACTTTC. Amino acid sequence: CASSQVSAGLYGANVLTF.

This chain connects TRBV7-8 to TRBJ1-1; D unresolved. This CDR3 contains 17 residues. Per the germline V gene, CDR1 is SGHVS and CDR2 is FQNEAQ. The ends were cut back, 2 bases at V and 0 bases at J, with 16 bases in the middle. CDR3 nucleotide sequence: TGTGCCAGCAGCTTATTGTCAGCCATATCATTGAACACTGAAGCTTTCTTT. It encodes CASSLLSAISLNTEAFF.

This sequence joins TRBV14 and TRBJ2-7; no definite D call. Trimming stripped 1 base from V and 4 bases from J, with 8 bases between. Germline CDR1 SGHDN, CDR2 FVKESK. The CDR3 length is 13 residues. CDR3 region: CASSQVKFYEQYF. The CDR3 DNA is TGTGCCAGCAGCCAAGTAAAGTTTTACGAGCAGTACTTC. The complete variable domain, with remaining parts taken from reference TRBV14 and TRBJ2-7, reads EAGVTQFPSHSVIEKGQTVTLRCDPISGHDNLYWYRRVMGKEIKFLLHFVKESKQDESGMPNNRFLAERTGGTYSTLKVQPAELEDSGVYFCASSQVKFYEQYFGPGTRLTVT.

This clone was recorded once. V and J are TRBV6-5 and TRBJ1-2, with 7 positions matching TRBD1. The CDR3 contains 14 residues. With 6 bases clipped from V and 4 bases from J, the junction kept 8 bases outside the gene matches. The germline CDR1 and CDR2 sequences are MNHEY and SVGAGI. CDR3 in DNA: TGTGCCAGCAGGCTGACAGGGTTAACCTATGGCTACACCTTC. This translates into CASRLTGLTYGYTF.

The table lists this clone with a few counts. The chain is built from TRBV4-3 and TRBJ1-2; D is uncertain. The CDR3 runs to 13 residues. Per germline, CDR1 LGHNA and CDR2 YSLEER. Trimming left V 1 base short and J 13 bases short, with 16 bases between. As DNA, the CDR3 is TGCGCCAGCAGCCAAGTTTTGGGGTTTGGCGGCACCTTC. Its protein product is CASSQVLGFGGTF.

CDR3 amino acids: CASSLTPGANTEAFF. The DNA for the CDR3 is TGTGCCAGCAGCTTAACGCCGGGGGCGAACACTGAAGCTTTCTTT. The chain couples TRBV7-8 to TRBJ1-1; D may be TRBD1 (6 bases). Per the germline V gene, CDR1 is SGHVS and CDR2 is FQNEAQ. The CDR3 sequence is 15 residues long. The V end was cut by 2 bases, the J end by 1 base, with 11 bases between.

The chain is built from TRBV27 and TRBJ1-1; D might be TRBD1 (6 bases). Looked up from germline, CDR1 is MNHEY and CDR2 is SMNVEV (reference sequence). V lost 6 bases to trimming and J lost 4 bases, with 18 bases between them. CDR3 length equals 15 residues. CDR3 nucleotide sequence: TGTGCCAGCAGAGCCGCCGGGACATGGGGCACTGAAGCTTTCTTT. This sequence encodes CASRAAGTWGTEAFF.

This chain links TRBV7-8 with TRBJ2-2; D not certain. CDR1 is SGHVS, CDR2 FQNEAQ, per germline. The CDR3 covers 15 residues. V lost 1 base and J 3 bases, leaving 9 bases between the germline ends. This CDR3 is CASSLVHGYTGELFF. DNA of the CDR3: TGTGCCAGCAGCTTAGTGCACGGGTACACCGGGGAGCTGTTTTTT.

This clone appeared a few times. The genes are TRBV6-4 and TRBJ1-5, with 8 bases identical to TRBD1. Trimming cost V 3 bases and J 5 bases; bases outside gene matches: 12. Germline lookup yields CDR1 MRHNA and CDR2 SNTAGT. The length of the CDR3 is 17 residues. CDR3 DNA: TGTGCCAGCAGTGATATAAGCCACAGGGGGAACCATCAGCCCCAGCATTTT. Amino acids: CASSDISHRGNHQPQHF.

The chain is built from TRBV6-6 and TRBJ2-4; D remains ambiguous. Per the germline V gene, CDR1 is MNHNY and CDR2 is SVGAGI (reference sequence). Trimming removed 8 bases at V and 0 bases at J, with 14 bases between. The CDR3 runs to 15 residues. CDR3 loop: CASRDQFLAKNIQYF. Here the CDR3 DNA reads TGTGCCAGCCGCGACCAGTTTTTAGCCAAAAACATTCAGTACTTC.

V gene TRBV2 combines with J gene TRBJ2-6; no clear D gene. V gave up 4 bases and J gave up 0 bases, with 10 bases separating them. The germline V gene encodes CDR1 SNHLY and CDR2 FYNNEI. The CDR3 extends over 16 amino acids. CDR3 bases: TGTGCCAGCAGTGCTTGGACCCCCTCTGGGGCCAACGTCCTGACTTTC. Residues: CASSAWTPSGANVLTF.

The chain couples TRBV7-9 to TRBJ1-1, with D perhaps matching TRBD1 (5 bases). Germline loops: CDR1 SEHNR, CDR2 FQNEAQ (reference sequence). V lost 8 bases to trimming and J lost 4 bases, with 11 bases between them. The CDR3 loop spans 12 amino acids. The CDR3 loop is CASGERGTEAFF. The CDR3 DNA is TGTGCCAGCGGGGAAAGGGGCACTGAAGCTTTCTTT.

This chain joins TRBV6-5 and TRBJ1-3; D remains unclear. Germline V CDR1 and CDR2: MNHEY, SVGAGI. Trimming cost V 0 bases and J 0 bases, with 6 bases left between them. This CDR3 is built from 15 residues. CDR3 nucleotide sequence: TGTGCCAGCAGTTACTCCCCGCTCTCTGGAAACACCATATATTTT. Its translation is CASSYSPLSGNTIYF.